This TCR beta chain derives from a study of blood T cell repertoires in COVID-19. Study summary: Researchers got acute and convalescent COVID-19 samples from the United States, Italy and Spain. The analysed material was cDNA or gDNA that came from T cells, B-cell-depleted T cells, or PBMCs.

As processed by the authors: Scientists estimated how many nucleated cells there were by amplifying reference gene primers. This table comes from immunoSEQ multiplex PCR, and its TCRdb copy is limited to in-frame clones, with some not included. D and trimming come from the DNA, and the V and J calls and clone size come from that table. The sample has over 250,000 clones; 88% are singletons. The CDR3 is 14 amino acids. Trimming took 7 bases from V and 6 from J; bases not matched to a gene: 9. CDR1 is WSHSY and CDR2 is SAAADI in the germline V gene. This sequence was found in a woman younger than 45 with acute or convalescent COVID-19. Sequencing was carried out using peripheral blood. The gene calls are TRBV10-2 and TRBJ2-3; 8 bases fit TRBD2. CDR3 residues: CASIPGTRVDTQYF. CDR3 DNA sequence: TGCGCCAGCATACCCGGGACTAGGGTGGATACGCAGTATTTT.